The following is a T cell receptor (beta chain) sequence with its context. The antigen remains unidentified. This sample is drawn from a study of cytomegalovirus exposure and HLA in healthy donors. Study conclusions and caveats: The study labeled under 200 TCR beta chains cytomegalovirus-associated.

It was with 60 Vbeta and 13 Jbeta primers that the PCR ran. Original data processing: Unique TCR beta chains numbered roughly 83 million in a later analysis, with roughly 11 million shared. This table comes from immunoSEQ multiplex PCR, and its TCRdb copy is limited to in-frame clones, with some not included. That table furnishes V, J and clone size, whereas the DNA furnished D and trimming. The sample yields more than 95,000 clones, approximately 80% seen once. V was trimmed by 5 bases and J by 7 bases, leaving 12 bases between them. Germline assignment: CDR1 SEHNR and CDR2 FQNEAQ (reference sequence). The CDR3 covers 13 residues.

This clonotype was obtained from a woman between 35 and 50 years old in good health and CMV-seronegative. The V call is TRBV7-9, the J call TRBJ2-1; D perhaps matches TRBD2 (6 bases). The specimen sequenced was PBMCs. This CDR3 is CASSAGLYNEQFF. Written as DNA, the CDR3 is TGTGCCAGCAGCGCGGGACTTTATAATGAGCAGTTCTTC.